Sequencing of this TCR beta chain was carried out in a study of cytomegalovirus exposure and HLA in healthy donors. Study results and caveats: It was taken for granted in presence/absence analyses that sequencing depth across donors was roughly uniform. As a later analysis revealed, most CMV-associated TCR beta chains appeared HLA-restricted.

Comments on this clone: Its antigen is unidentified.

Vbeta (60) and Jbeta (13) primers were used in the PCR. TCRdb keeps only in-frame clones here, not all; method: immunoSEQ multiplex PCR. The data show some 93,000 clones, with about four fifths seen just once and about 4% held by the top ten. V was pared by 3 bases and J by 9 bases, with 6 bases between. Germline V gene lookup returns CDR1 KGHSH and CDR2 LQKENI. The CDR3 contains 11 residues. The V and J genes are TRBV18 and TRBJ2-1; D remains unclear. This receptor was identified in a man in his fifties or sixties in good health and CMV-seronegative. The sequenced sample consisted of PBMCs. The CDR3 bases are TGTGCCAGCTCACCCAGCGCTGAGCAGTTCTTC. Encoded protein: CASSPSAEQFF.